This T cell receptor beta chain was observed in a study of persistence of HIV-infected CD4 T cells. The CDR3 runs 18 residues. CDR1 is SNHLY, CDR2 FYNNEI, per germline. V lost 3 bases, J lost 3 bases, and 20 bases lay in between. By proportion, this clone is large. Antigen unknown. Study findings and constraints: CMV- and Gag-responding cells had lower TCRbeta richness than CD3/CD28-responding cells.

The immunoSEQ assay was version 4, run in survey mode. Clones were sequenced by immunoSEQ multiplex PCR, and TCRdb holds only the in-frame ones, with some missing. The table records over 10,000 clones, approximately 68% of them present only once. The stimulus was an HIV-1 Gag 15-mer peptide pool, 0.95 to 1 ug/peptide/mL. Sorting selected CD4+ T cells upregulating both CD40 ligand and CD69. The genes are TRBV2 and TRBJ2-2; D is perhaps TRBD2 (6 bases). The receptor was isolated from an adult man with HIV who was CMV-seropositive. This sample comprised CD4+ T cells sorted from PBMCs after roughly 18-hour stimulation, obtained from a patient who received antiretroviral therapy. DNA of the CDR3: TGTGCCAGCAGTGAGGGTGGTAGCGGACGGATGTACACCGGGGAGCTGTTTTTT. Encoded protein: CASSEGGSGRMYTGELFF.